These T cell receptor beta chains were read from a single sample in a study of blood T cell repertoires in COVID-19. Clones were sequenced by immunoSEQ multiplex PCR, and TCRdb holds only the in-frame ones, with some missing. The sample has 250,000 to 300,000 clones; approximately 91% are singletons. Source material: PBMCs or T cells enriched from blood (not recorded which). The receptor source for this set is a woman between 40 and 55 years old with acute COVID-19. CDR3s include the opening cysteine and the closing phenylalanine or tryptophan. The D gene is left open where the match is weak. Rows give clone size only sometimes, using once, few, many, or a class for an expanded clone.

>TRBD2|TRBJ2-5|TRBV2|NA
TGTGCCAGCAGTGGTCGGCGGGGGGGCCGGGCCCAAGAGACCCAGTACTTC
CASSGRRGGRAQETQYF
>NA|TRBJ1-3|TRBV18|NA
TGTGCCAGCTCACCACCGTTCAGGGCTGGAAACACCATATATTTT
CASSPPFRAGNTIYF
>TRBD1|TRBJ1-2|TRBV19|NA
TGTGCCAGTAGTATTATGATGTTGGTGACAGGGGCTAACTATGGCTACACCTTC
CASSIMMLVTGANYGYTF
>TRBD2|TRBJ2-2|TRBV24-1|NA
TGTGCCACTACTAGCGGGACCGGGGAGCTGTTTTTT
CATTSGTGELFF
>NA|TRBJ2-7|TRBV4-2|NA
TGTGCCAGCAGCCAAGATTTGAGACAGGTCTACGAGCAGTACTTC
CASSQDLRQVYEQYF
>NA|TRBJ2-5|TRBV4-1|NA
TGCGCCAGCAGCCAAGAGTACCCTTCCAGGGAGACCCAGTACTTC
CASSQEYPSRETQYF
>NA|TRBJ1-5|TRBV2|NA
TGTGCCAGCAGCGGAGACAGGCAGCCCCAGCATTTT
CASSGDRQPQHF
>NA|TRBJ1-5|TRBV19|NA
TGTGCCAGTAGTCTCGTTAGCAATCAGCCCCAGCATTTT
CASSLVSNQPQHF
>NA|TRBJ2-2|TRBV6-2/TRBV6-3|NA
TGTGCCAGCAGTTGGCAGGGTCCCGCCGCCGGGGAGCTGTTTTTT
CASSWQGPAAGELFF
>NA|TRBJ2-1|TRBV21-1|NA
TGTGCCACTAGACTAGCGGCATCGCTAAGCAATGAGCAGTTCTTC
CATRLAASLSNEQFF
>NA|TRBJ1-5|TRBV2|NA
TGTGCCAGCAGAGGCAGGGTACCCTCTCAGCCCCAGCATTTT
CASRGRVPSQPQHF
>NA|TRBJ2-7|TRBV18|NA
TGTGCCAGCTCACCGCAACAGGGTAACTACGAGCAGTACTTC
CASSPQQGNYEQYF
>NA|TRBJ2-4|TRBV10-3|NA
TGTGCCATCAGTGAGTCGGCCGTGGGCTCTGGGCCTAAGGTCAAAAACATTCAGTACTTC
CAISESAVGSGPKVKNIQYF
>TRBD2|TRBJ2-1|TRBV6-5|NA
TGTGCCAGCAGTTACTCGAACGGCGGGGGAAAGTTCTTC
CASSYSNGGGKFF
>TRBD2|TRBJ2-3|TRBV5-1|once
TGCGCCAGCAGCTCCTCCTGGACTAGCGGAACAGATACGCAGTATTTT
CASSSSWTSGTDTQYF
>NA|TRBJ2-4|TRBV7-8|NA
TGTGCCAGCAGCTTAAGGCAACTGGAGGGAGCGGGCCGAGAACGCATTCAGTACTTC
CASSLRQLEGAGRERIQYF
>TRBD1|TRBJ2-7|TRBV25-1|NA
TGTGCCAGCAGTAAACAGGGGGGATTAAGTTCCTACGAGCAGTACTTC
CASSKQGGLSSYEQYF
>TRBD1|TRBJ1-1|TRBV28|few
TGTGCCAGCAGTTTGACAGGGTACACTGAAGCTTTCTTT
CASSLTGYTEAFF
>TRBD1|TRBJ1-6|TRBV6-5|NA
TGTGCCAGCAGTTACTACGGGACAGGGATTAATTCACCCCTCCACTTT
CASSYYGTGINSPLHF
>TRBD1|TRBJ1-5|TRBV19|NA
TGTGCCAGTAGTATAGACCCCAGGACAGGTGGTGGCAATCAGCCCCAGCATTTT
CASSIDPRTGGGNQPQHF
>NA|TRBJ1-2|TRBV3-1/TRBV3-2|NA
TGTGCCAGCAGCCAAGGGGGGGTAGGTGGCTACACCTTC
CASSQGGVGGYTF
>TRBD1|TRBJ1-6|TRBV28|NA
TGTGCCAGCATCCGGGACAGTGGTTCACCCCTCCACTTT
CASIRDSGSPLHF
>TRBD1|TRBJ2-7|TRBV5-5|once
TGTGCCAGCAGCTTCCGGGACAGCACAACCTACGAGCAGTACTTC
CASSFRDSTTYEQYF
>NA|TRBJ1-1|TRBV3-1/TRBV3-2|NA
TGTGCCAGCAGCCGGGGGCAGGATGAAGCTTTCTTT
CASSRGQDEAFF
>TRBD1|TRBJ1-1|TRBV12-3/TRBV12-4|NA
TGTGCCAGCAGTTTCCCCGGGACAGGGAAAGCTTTCTTT
CASSFPGTGKAFF
>NA|TRBJ2-2|TRBV9|NA
TGTGCCAGCAGCATAACCCCAGGGGAGACCGGGGAGCTGTTTTTT
CASSITPGETGELFF
>NA|TRBJ1-1|TRBV10-3|NA
TGTGCCATCAGTGTCTCGGACCGGGGAACTGAAGCTTTCTTT
CAISVSDRGTEAFF
>NA|TRBJ1-2|TRBV3-1/TRBV3-2|NA
TGTGCCAGCAGCCAAGATTCTCAAGGGGATAACTATGGCTACACCTTC
CASSQDSQGDNYGYTF
>TRBD2|TRBJ2-5|TRBV7-2|NA
TGTGCCAGCAGCCGGACTAGCGGGGGGTTTGAGACCCAGTACTTC
CASSRTSGGFETQYF
>TRBD2|TRBJ2-1|TRBV7-3|NA
TGTGCCAGCAGCTCCCCTAGCGGGAGGCACAATGAGCAGTTCTTC
CASSSPSGRHNEQFF
>TRBD1|TRBJ2-1|TRBV5-1|NA
TGCGCCAGCAGCTCGATCTCAGGGACAGGGAGTGGTGAGCAGTTCTTC
CASSSISGTGSGEQFF
>NA|TRBJ2-3|TRBV6-1|NA
TGTGCCAGCAGTGAAAGGTCCGGGAGCACAGATACGCAGTATTTT
CASSERSGSTDTQYF
>NA|TRBJ1-2|TRBV1|NA
TGCACCAGCAGCCAACCCAGGGGGTACTATGGCTACACCTTC
CTSSQPRGYYGYTF
>NA|TRBJ2-5|TRBV29-1|NA
TGCAGCGCTAACCCGACAGGTCAAGAGACCCAGTACTTC
CSANPTGQETQYF
>NA|TRBJ1-1|TRBV7-2|NA
TGTGCCAGCAGCCCAGCGGGAGGGCTTGGAAACACTGAAGCTTTCTTT
CASSPAGGLGNTEAFF
>NA|TRBJ2-7|TRBV6-1|NA
TGTGCCAGCAGTGAAAGAGTTGGGCCCTACGAGCAGTACTTC
CASSERVGPYEQYF
>TRBD2|TRBJ2-5|TRBV6-5|NA
TGTGCCAGCAGAAGCGGGGGGAGCTTGGACCAGTACTTC
CASRSGGSLDQYF
>TRBD1|TRBJ2-7|TRBV5-1|NA
TGCGCCAGCAGCCGTGACAGGGGGCTGGACGAGCAGTACTTC
CASSRDRGLDEQYF
>NA|TRBJ2-1|TRBV7-8|NA
TGTGCCAGCAGCTTAGGGCGGCTAGACAATGAGCAGTTCTTC
CASSLGRLDNEQFF
>TRBD2|TRBJ2-1|TRBV7-6|NA
TGTGCCAGCAGCTTAGGCGGGGGAGATGAGCAGTTCTTC
CASSLGGGDEQFF
>TRBD1|TRBJ2-5|TRBV15|NA
TGTGCCACCAGGTTGGACAGGGCGGGGGAGACCCAGTACTTC
CATRLDRAGETQYF
>NA|TRBJ2-1|TRBV12-5|NA
TGTGCTAGTGGTTTGGTACTTTTGGCCGGAGAGGACAATGAGCAGTTCTTC
CASGLVLLAGEDNEQFF
>TRBD1|TRBJ1-2|TRBV18|NA
TGTGCCAGCTCACCGGACAGGACAAACTATGGCTACACCTTC
CASSPDRTNYGYTF
>TRBD2|TRBJ2-2|TRBV25-1|NA
TGTGCCAGCAGTGGGGTTAGCGGGGGGTTTAACACCGGGGAGCTGTTTTTT
CASSGVSGGFNTGELFF
>TRBD1|TRBJ2-7|TRBV3-1/TRBV3-2|NA
TGTGCCAGCAGCCAAAAGACAGGGGGTCCCTACGAGCAGTACTTC
CASSQKTGGPYEQYF
>TRBD1|TRBJ1-1|TRBV5-1|NA
TGCGCCAGCAGCTTTAGACAGGGGGAGACTGAAGCTTTCTTT
CASSFRQGETEAFF
>TRBD1|TRBJ2-5|TRBV11-3|NA
TGTGCCAGCAGCTTAGGGACAGGGGTCATATCGGAGACCCAGTACTTC
CASSLGTGVISETQYF
>NA|TRBJ1-2|TRBV12-3/TRBV12-4|NA
TGTGCCAGCAGCCCTGTAGGGAGCGGCTACACCTTC
CASSPVGSGYTF
>NA|TRBJ2-4|TRBV4-1|once
TGCGCCAGCAGCCAAGAGGGCGGGGGCAGGGGGCACATTCAGTACTTC
CASSQEGGGRGHIQYF